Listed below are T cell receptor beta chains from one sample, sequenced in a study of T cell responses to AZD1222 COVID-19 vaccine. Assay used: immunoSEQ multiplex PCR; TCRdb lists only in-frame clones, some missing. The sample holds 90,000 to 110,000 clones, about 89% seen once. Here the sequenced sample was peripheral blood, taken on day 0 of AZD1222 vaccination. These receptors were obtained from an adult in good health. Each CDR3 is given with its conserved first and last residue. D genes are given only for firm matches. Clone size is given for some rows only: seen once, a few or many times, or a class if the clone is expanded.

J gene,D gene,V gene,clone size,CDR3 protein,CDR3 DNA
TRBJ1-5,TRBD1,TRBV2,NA,CASTPGQGVQPQHF,TGTGCCAGCACACCGGGACAGGGCGTTCAGCCCCAGCATTTT
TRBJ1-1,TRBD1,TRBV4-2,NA,CASSQMGQSFTEAFF,TGTGCCAGCAGCCAGATGGGACAGAGCTTCACTGAAGCTTTCTTT
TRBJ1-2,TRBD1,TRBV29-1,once,CSAWTGGFKGYTF,TGCAGCGCATGGACAGGGGGCTTTAAAGGCTACACCTTC
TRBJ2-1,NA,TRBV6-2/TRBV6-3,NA,CASSYKGYNEQFF,TGTGCCAGCAGTTACAAAGGGTACAATGAGCAGTTCTTC
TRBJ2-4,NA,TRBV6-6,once,CASGGLYF,TGTGCCAGCGGCGGGTTGTACTTC
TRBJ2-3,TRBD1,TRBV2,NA,CASSDRGHQGDTQYF,TGTGCCAGCAGCGACAGGGGTCACCAAGGTGATACGCAGTATTTT
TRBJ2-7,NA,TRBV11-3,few,CASSSGPGYEQYF,TGTGCCAGCAGCTCCGGGCCCGGGTACGAGCAGTACTTC
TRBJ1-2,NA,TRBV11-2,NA,CASTHDSASWGYTF,TGTGCCAGCACACACGATTCAGCCAGTTGGGGCTACACCTTC
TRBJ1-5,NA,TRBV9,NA,CARGTDSNQPQHF,TGTGCCAGGGGGACGGATAGCAATCAGCCCCAGCATTTT
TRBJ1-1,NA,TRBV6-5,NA,CASRSNLDGAFF,TGTGCCAGCCGCTCAAACCTGGACGGAGCTTTCTTT
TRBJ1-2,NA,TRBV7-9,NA,CASSNSGYGYTF,TGTGCCAGCAGCAACAGTGGTTATGGCTACACCTTC
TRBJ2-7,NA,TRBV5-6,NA,CASSLGASAAYEQYF,TGTGCCAGCAGCTTGGGAGCAAGCGCCGCCTACGAGCAGTACTTC
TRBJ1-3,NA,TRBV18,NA,CASSTTDGTGNTIYF,TGTGCCAGCTCAACGACAGACGGTACTGGAAACACCATATATTTT
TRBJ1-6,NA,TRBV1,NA,CTSSSRRQDNNSPLHF,TGCACCAGCAGCAGCCGGCGGCAGGACAATAATTCACCCCTCCACTTT
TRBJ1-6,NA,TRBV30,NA,CAWRRTRGHSPLHF,TGTGCCTGGAGGCGCACCCGGGGGCATTCACCCCTCCACTTT
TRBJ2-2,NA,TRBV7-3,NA,CASSYTPPGELFF,TGTGCCAGCAGCTACACCCCCCCCGGGGAGCTGTTTTTT
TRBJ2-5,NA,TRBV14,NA,CASSQAILAGPLGEETQYF,TGTGCCAGCAGCCAAGCTATACTAGCCGGACCCCTTGGGGAAGAGACCCAGTACTTC
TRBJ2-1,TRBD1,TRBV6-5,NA,CASRRDRGNNEQFF,TGTGCCAGCAGACGGGACAGGGGCAACAATGAGCAGTTCTTC